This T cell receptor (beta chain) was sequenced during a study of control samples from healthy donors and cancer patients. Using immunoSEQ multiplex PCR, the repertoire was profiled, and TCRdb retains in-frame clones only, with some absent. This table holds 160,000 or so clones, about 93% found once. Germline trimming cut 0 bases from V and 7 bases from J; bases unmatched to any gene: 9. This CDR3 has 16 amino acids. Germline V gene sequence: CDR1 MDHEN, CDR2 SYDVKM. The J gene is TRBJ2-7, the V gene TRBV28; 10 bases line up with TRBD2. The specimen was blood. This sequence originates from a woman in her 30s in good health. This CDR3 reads CASSLWSLAGESEQYF. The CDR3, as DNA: TGTGCCAGCAGTTTATGGTCCCTAGCGGGAGAGTCTGAGCAGTACTTC.